The 20 T cell receptor beta chains reported below all come from one sample, sequenced in a study of T-cell reconstitution after alpha-beta-depleted transplantation in children. The TCRbeta library was prepared with unique molecular identifiers. One entry per CDR3 protein results from TCRdb running MiXCR on the PCR reads. The sample holds approximately 430,000 distinct CDR3 sequences, 16% seen once. The material sequenced was PBMCs, mostly from graft donor cells, taken 360 days after TCRalphabeta/CD19-depleted stem cell transplant. Source of these receptors: a boy less than two years old who had a stem cell transplant for Wiskott-Aldrich syndrome, so the T cells may come from the graft donor.

The J gene is TRBJ1-1, the V gene TRBV7-9, with D tentatively TRBD1 (5 bases). The CDR3 runs to 15 residues. Trimming took off 2 bases at V and 0 bases at J, with 10 bases between the two ends. Germline V gene data show CDR1 as SEHNR and CDR2 as FQNEAQ (reference sequence). CDR3 nucleotides: TGTGCCAGCAGCTTACCGGGGACCTTGAACACTGAAGCTTTCTTT. This translates into CASSLPGTLNTEAFF. Based on the CDR3 plus reference TRBV7-9 and TRBJ1-1, the full variable domain is DTGVSQNPRHKITKRGQNVTFRCDPISEHNRLYWYRQTLGQGPEFLTYFQNEAQLEKSRLLSDRFSAERPKGSFSTLEIQRTEQGDSAMYLCASSLPGTLNTEAFFGQGTRLTVV.

This clonotype appeared many times. The V gene is TRBV12-3 or TRBV12-4, the J gene TRBJ1-4; 9 bases map to TRBD1. The CDR3 has 15 residues. With 5 bases clipped from V and 6 bases from J, the junction kept 7 bases outside the gene matches. This CDR3 reads CASSTPGQGDEKLFF. In nucleotides, the CDR3 is TGTGCCAGCAGTACTCCGGGACAGGGCGATGAAAAACTGTTTTTT.

The genes are TRBV18 and TRBJ2-3; D ambiguous. This CDR3 comprises 15 residues. Germline CDR1 and CDR2: KGHSH and LQKENI. Trimming left V 0 bases short and J 4 bases short, with 11 bases between. In DNA, the CDR3 is TGTGCCAGCTCACCACCGCTACTGATGGCAGATACGCAGTATTTT. Translated: CASSPPLLMADTQYF.

The chain joins TRBV5-1 to TRBJ2-7; weak D call: TRBD2 (6 bases). The germline gives CDR1 SGHRS, CDR2 YFSETQ. The CDR3 is 12 residues long. Trimming pared 7 bases from V and 2 bases from J, leaving 10 bases between. The CDR3 bases are TGCGCCAGCCGGACGGGAGCCTACGAGCAGTACTTC. This sequence encodes CASRTGAYEQYF. Based on the CDR3 plus reference TRBV5-1 and TRBJ2-7, the full variable domain is KAGVTQTPRYLIKTRGQQVTLSCSPISGHRSVSWYQQTPGQGLQFLFEYFSETQRNKGNFPGRFSGRQFSNSRSEMNVSTLELGDSALYLCASRTGAYEQYFGPGTRLTVT.

Ten or more counts support this clonotype. The chain has TRBV5-1 and TRBJ2-3; D unresolved. Trimming took 2 bases from V and 5 from J, leaving 6 bases between them. Germline V gives CDR1 SGHRS, CDR2 YFSETQ. CDR3 length equals 12 residues. CDR3 sequence (DNA): TGCGCCAGCAGCTTTTGGGGAGATACGCAGTATTTT. Residues: CASSFWGDTQYF.

This clonotype has only a few counts. The rearrangement links TRBV11-2 to TRBJ2-1; the D gene is possibly TRBD1 (6 bases). Trimming cost V 2 bases and J 4 bases, with 12 bases left between them. This CDR3 has 15 residues. The germline V gene has CDR1 SGHAT and CDR2 FQNNGV. In nucleotides, the CDR3 is TGTGCCAGCAGCTTAAGCAGGGGAGATTACAATGAGCAGTTCTTC. Translation: CASSLSRGDYNEQFF. The whole variable domain, remainder taken from reference TRBV11-2 and TRBJ2-1, is EAGVAQSPRYKIIEKRQSVAFWCNPISGHATLYWYQQILGQGPKLLIQFQNNGVVDDSQLPKDRFSAERLKGVDSTLKIQPAKLEDSAVYLCASSLSRGDYNEQFFGPGTRLTVL.

This clonotype was found a few times. This chain's CDR3 is CASSLTREALTDTQYF. The DNA of the CDR3 is TGCGCCAGCAGCTTAACCAGGGAGGCCCTCACAGATACGCAGTATTTT. J is TRBJ2-3 and V is TRBV5-1, with D maybe TRBD2 (6 bases). The V gene's germline CDR1 is SGHRS and CDR2 YFSETQ. Trimming left V 2 bases short and J 2 bases short, with 15 bases between. The CDR3 extends over 16 amino acids.

This clonotype appeared a few times. The V and J genes are TRBV29-1 and TRBJ1-1; D gene unclear. This CDR3 region has 13 residues. From germline, CDR1 is SQVTM and CDR2 ANQGSEA. V lost 5 bases, J lost 4 bases, and 14 bases lay in between. The CDR3 DNA reads as TGCAGCGTTTATTTACGGTTTTTCACTGAAGCTTTCTTT. This encodes CSVYLRFFTEAFF.

The chain joins TRBV29-1 to TRBJ2-7; TRBD1 aligns across 9 bases. Trimming removed 6 bases from V and 1 base from J; junction bases left unmatched: 13. The CDR3 consists of 16 residues. CDR1 is SQVTM, CDR2 ANQGSEA, per germline. Here the CDR3 DNA reads TGCAGCGTCGATACCCCCCCCGGGACAGGGTCCTACGAGCAGTACTTC. It is translated as CSVDTPPGTGSYEQYF.

The rearrangement uses TRBV10-3 and TRBJ2-5; 13 bases agree with TRBD2. From germline, CDR1 is ENHRY and CDR2 SYGVKD. The CDR3 is made up of 17 amino acids. Losses at the gene ends were 4 bases for V and 2 bases for J; bases not matched to a gene: 7. CDR3 region: CAISGGGLAGDQETQYF. CDR3 DNA sequence: TGTGCCATCAGTGGAGGTGGACTAGCGGGGGATCAAGAGACCCAGTACTTC.

This clonotype was seen more than once but under ten times. J is TRBJ2-7 and V is TRBV27; D remains ambiguous. Germline CDR1 MNHEY, CDR2 SMNVEV (reference sequence). V shed 5 bases and J shed 4 bases, with 15 bases lying between them. This CDR3 is 14 amino acids long. CDR3: CASSPVRPRYEQYF. For the CDR3, the DNA is TGTGCCAGCAGTCCGGTGAGACCTCGGTACGAGCAGTACTTC.

The genes are TRBV2 and TRBJ1-2, with TRBD1 identical over 9 bases. This CDR3 has 15 residues. V shed 5 bases, J shed 1 base, and the junction held 5 bases outside the gene matches. From germline, CDR1 is SNHLY and CDR2 FYNNEI. The CDR3 bases are TGTGCCAGCAGTTTTACAGGGGGCGTTAACTATGGCTACACCTTC. Amino acids: CASSFTGGVNYGYTF.

V and J are TRBV12-3 or TRBV12-4 and TRBJ1-5, with D possibly TRBD1 on 6 matching bases. The CDR3 consists of 13 residues. The V end lost 7 bases, the J end lost 6 bases, and 13 bases lay between the germline ends. The CDR3 sequence is CASTVQGIQPQHF. CDR3 bases: TGTGCCAGCACCGTACAGGGAATTCAGCCCCAGCATTTT.

Many counts were recorded for this clonotype. The chain uses TRBV29-1 and TRBJ1-1; D perhaps matches TRBD1 (6 bases). The CDR3 consists of 12 residues. CDR1 and CDR2 from the germline V gene are SQVTM and ANQGSEA. V was shortened by 5 bases and J by 0 bases, with 7 bases between the two germline ends. The CDR3 nucleotides read TGCAGCGTTCAGGGGATGAACACTGAAGCTTTCTTT. Its protein product is CSVQGMNTEAFF.

The chain couples TRBV12-3 or TRBV12-4 to TRBJ2-1; the D gene is possibly TRBD2 (5 bases). This CDR3 comprises 17 residues. Trimming removed 5 bases from V and 10 bases from J, with 27 bases in between. CDR3 coding DNA: TGTGCCAGCAGTCCCCAATTTGGAGTGCGGGCCAGATTAGAGCAGTTCTTC. Its protein is CASSPQFGVRARLEQFF.

The CDR3 reads CASSLTSGRISGETQYF. The CDR3 DNA is TGTGCCAGCAGCTTGACTAGCGGGAGAATCTCGGGAGAGACCCAGTACTTC. This chain connects TRBV5-5 to TRBJ2-5, with TRBD2 matching 11 bases. Per the germline V gene, CDR1 is SGHKS and CDR2 is YYEKEE (reference sequence). The CDR3 length is 17 residues. Trimming at V came to 1 base and at J to 4 bases, leaving 9 bases not matched to a gene.

This clonotype showed up just a few times. This chain joins TRBV7-2 and TRBJ2-3; 14 bases fit TRBD2. CDR3 length equals 13 residues. Germline V CDR1 and CDR2: SGHTA, FQGNSA. V shed 5 bases and J 15 bases; nucleotides not matched to a gene: 7. CDR3 bases: TGTGCCAGCAGCAACTGGGGACTAGCGGGAGAATATTTT. Amino acids: CASSNWGLAGEYF.

This clonotype turned up a few times. V and J are TRBV20-1 and TRBJ2-7, with TRBD1 matching 9 bases. The CDR3 length is 16 residues. CDR1 and CDR2 (germline): DFQATT, SNEGSKA (reference sequence). The trim removed 2 bases at V and 3 bases at J, leaving 11 bases unmatched. The CDR3 sequence is CSARITGTGILYEQYF. The CDR3 nucleotides read TGCAGTGCTAGAATCACCGGGACAGGGATACTCTACGAGCAGTACTTC.

V is TRBV6-5 and J is TRBJ1-6; 10 bases agree with TRBD1. Trimming took 2 bases from V and 5 from J; bases not matched to a gene: 9. Germline-derived CDR1 and CDR2 are MNHEY and SVGAGI. The CDR3 covers 18 residues. Here the CDR3 reads CASSYPHPGQGNNSPLHF. CDR3 DNA: TGTGCCAGCAGTTACCCTCATCCGGGACAGGGGAATAATTCACCCCTCCACTTT.

The chain employs TRBV11-2 and TRBJ2-3, with no clear D. The germline V gene encodes CDR1 SGHAT and CDR2 FQNNGV. This CDR3 comprises 15 residues. V dropped 3 bases and J dropped 10 bases, with 20 bases sitting between them. CDR3 nucleotides: TGTGCCAGCAGCTTTACGGGTTTTTCGGCAGCCCCGCAGTATTTT. As protein: CASSFTGFSAAPQYF.